A selection of T cell receptor beta chains follows, all from one sample in a study of identifying expanded T cells in peripheral blood. Clones were sequenced by immunoSEQ multiplex PCR, and TCRdb holds only the in-frame ones, with some missing. The sample yields around 100,000 clones, 80% to 90% seen once. The specimen was blood. The receptor set was obtained from a person aged 18 to 70 in good health. CDR3s include the opening cysteine and the closing phenylalanine or tryptophan. Fields, in order: V gene, clone size, D gene, J gene, CDR3 protein, CDR3 DNA. A D gene is named only where the DNA matches it firmly. Only some rows state a clone size, as once, few, many or a class for expanded clones.

TRBV13	NA	NA	TRBJ2-1	CASSIRLDGEQFF	TGTGCCAGCAGCATCAGACTTGACGGCGAGCAGTTCTTC
TRBV5-6	NA	TRBD2	TRBJ2-7	CASSYGLGNSYEQYF	TGTGCCAGCAGCTACGGACTAGGCAACTCCTACGAGCAGTACTTC
TRBV2	NA	TRBD1	TRBJ2-5	CASGSRGRETQYF	TGTGCCAGCGGATCCAGGGGGCGAGAGACCCAGTACTTC
TRBV2	NA	TRBD1	TRBJ1-5	CASSAGTGAPQPQHF	TGTGCCAGCAGTGCCGGGACAGGGGCCCCACAGCCCCAGCATTTT
TRBV27	few	NA	TRBJ2-7	CASSRAIAYEQYF	TGTGCCAGCAGTCGGGCAATTGCCTACGAGCAGTACTTC
TRBV5-1	NA	NA	TRBJ2-7	CASSYNRDEQYF	TGCGCCAGCAGCTATAACAGGGACGAGCAGTACTTC
TRBV27	NA	NA	TRBJ2-1	CASSLSPYNEQFF	TGTGCCAGCAGTTTATCTCCCTACAATGAGCAGTTCTTC
TRBV6-5	NA	NA	TRBJ2-2	CASTLLGPNTGELFF	TGTGCCAGCACCTTACTAGGCCCGAACACCGGGGAGCTGTTTTTT
TRBV14	NA	NA	TRBJ1-4	CASSQEGEKLFF	TGTGCCAGCAGCCAGGAGGGCGAAAAACTGTTTTTT
TRBV15	once	NA	TRBJ1-4	CATSRDQQDEKLFF	TGTGCCACCAGCAGAGACCAGCAGGATGAAAAACTGTTTTTT
TRBV7-2	NA	NA	TRBJ2-3	CASSLAQRVVTDTQYF	TGTGCCAGCAGCTTAGCCCAGCGGGTGGTGACAGATACGCAGTATTTT
TRBV5-4	NA	NA	TRBJ1-2	CASSPGPGITNYGYTF	TGTGCCAGCAGCCCTGGGCCGGGGATCACTAACTATGGCTACACCTTC
TRBV6-5	NA	NA	TRBJ2-5	CASSSSKTQYF	TGTGCCAGCAGTTCAAGCAAGACCCAGTACTTC
TRBV12-5	NA	NA	TRBJ2-7	CASGLVISPLTYEQYF	TGTGCTAGTGGTTTGGTAATCTCCCCGTTAACCTACGAGCAGTACTTC
TRBV4-3	NA	TRBD2	TRBJ2-2	CASSQDPPSGRRTGELFF	TGCGCCAGCAGCCAAGACCCCCCCAGCGGGAGGAGGACCGGGGAGCTGTTTTTT
TRBV15	NA	NA	TRBJ1-2	CATSRDFWDGRVHYGYTF	TGTGCCACCAGCAGAGATTTTTGGGACGGAAGAGTACACTATGGCTACACCTTC